This T cell receptor (beta chain) was retrieved from a study of blood T cell repertoires in COVID-19 (dated by TCRdb to 2018 to 2021). For the study in its entirety: The collaborator samples originated in the United States, Italy and Spain and spanned the acute and convalescent phases of COVID-19. The material from the prospective study consisted of cDNA or gDNA derived from T cells, B-cell-depleted T cells, or PBMCs. The sample metadata nearly always contained a de-identified subject ID, COVID-19 status, age in years and sex. Samples came from the ongoing ImmuneRACE study (first 160 participants) plus 1,254 subjects from 6 global collaborators. Subjects who had been exposed to COVID-19, were actively infected with it, or had recovered from it provided the deeply sampled blood TCRbeta repertoires that made up the dataset. A freely available public database, intended as a resource for researchers studying the immune response to SARS-CoV-2, is where the repertoires were released. Where HLA class I and class II types were available, the types were taken from metadata supplied by the sample provider, not from assay-based typing. General study outcomes and caveats: Clinical and demographic metadata were provided uncurated, with the amount varying by source and participant.

Reading the germline V gene gives CDR1 LGHNT and CDR2 FRNRAP. The CDR3 runs 11 residues from the cysteine to the phenylalanine. The entry retains the CDR3 DNA only, 33 bases that are in frame from base 1. Between the V and J ends, shortened by 6 bases and 4 bases respectively, the junction contains 6 bases. The immunoSEQ Assay, a bias-controlled multiplex PCR, was used to amplify TCRbeta CDR3 regions from genomic DNA. The study's own analysis went as follows. Within the assay, amplification of reference gene primers was used to estimate how many nucleated cells each sample contained. To quantify the absolute abundance of each unique TCRbeta CDR3 rearrangement, sequence reads were collapsed and filtered. For each sample, productive Simpson clonality was calculated by taking the square root of Simpson's diversity index across productive rearrangements. What TCRdb holds here is the immuneACCESS table cut down to in-frame rearrangements. Part of the clones is not present; checked against another copy, under half of the missing clones reflect an unresolved V gene, and the others are unexplained. Clone size and the V and J calls come from that table; the DNA yielded D and trimming. The sample contains fewer than 200,000 clones, over 65% of them found a single time. 3.5% to 5% of the sample is in the top ten clones.

In the prospective study, participants were 18 to 89 years old, resided in about two dozen geographic areas of the United States, and were enrolled through a virtual design. Cohort assignment in the prospective study relied on participant-reported clinical history from a screening survey and a study questionnaire. Recovered participants in ImmuneRACE Cohort 3 were defined as having two consecutive negative NP/OP PCR tests, clearance from a healthcare professional, or resolution of symptoms. Mobile phlebotomists in the prospective study collected whole blood, serum and a nasopharyngeal or oropharyngeal swab from every participant. Prospective study participants could optionally give additional blood draws and questionnaires over an approximately two-month period. Before DNA extraction, prospective study blood samples were shipped either frozen or at room temperature. Notes on this clone: Its antigen is currently not known. Base-call qualities are not available, and no considerably larger clone is one nucleotide away.

This TCR was recovered from a woman between 45 and 65 years old who had recovered from COVID-19. Sequenced material: PBMCs or T cells enriched from blood (not recorded which). This chain is built from TRBV12-5 and TRBJ1-1; the D gene is not confidently resolved. The CDR3 region: CASGYGTEAFF. The nucleotide sequence reads as follows: TGTGCTAGTGGCTACGGCACTGAAGCTTTCTTT.